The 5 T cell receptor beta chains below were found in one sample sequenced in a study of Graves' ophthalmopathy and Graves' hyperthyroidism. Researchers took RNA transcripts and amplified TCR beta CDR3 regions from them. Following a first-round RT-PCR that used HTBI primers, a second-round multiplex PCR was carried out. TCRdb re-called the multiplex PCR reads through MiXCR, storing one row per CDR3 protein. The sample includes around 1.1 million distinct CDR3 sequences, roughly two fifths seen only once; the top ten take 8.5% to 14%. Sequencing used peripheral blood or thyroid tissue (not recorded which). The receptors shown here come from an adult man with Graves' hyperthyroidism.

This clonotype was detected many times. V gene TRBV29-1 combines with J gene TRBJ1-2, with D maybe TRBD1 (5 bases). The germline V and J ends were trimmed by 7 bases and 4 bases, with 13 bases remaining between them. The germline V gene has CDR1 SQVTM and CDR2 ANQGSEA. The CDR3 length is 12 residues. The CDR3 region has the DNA TGCAGCGCAGGCACGGGGGGCTATGGCTACACCTTC. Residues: CSAGTGGYGYTF.

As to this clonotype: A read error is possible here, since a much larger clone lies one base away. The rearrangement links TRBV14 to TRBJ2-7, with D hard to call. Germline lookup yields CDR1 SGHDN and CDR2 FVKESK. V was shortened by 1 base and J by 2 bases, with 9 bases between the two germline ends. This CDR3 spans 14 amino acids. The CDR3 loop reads CASSQGWSTYEQYF. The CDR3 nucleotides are TGTGCCAGCAGCCAAGGGTGGAGCACCTACGAGCAGTACTTC.

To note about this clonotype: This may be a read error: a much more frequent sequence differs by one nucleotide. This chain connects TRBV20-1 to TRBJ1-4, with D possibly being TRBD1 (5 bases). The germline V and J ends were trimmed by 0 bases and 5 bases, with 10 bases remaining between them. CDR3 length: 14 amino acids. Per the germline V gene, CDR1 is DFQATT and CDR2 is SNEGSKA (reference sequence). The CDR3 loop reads CSARDLGQNEKLFF. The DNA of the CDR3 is TGCAGTGCTAGAGACCTGGGGCAGAATGAAAAACTGTTTTTT.

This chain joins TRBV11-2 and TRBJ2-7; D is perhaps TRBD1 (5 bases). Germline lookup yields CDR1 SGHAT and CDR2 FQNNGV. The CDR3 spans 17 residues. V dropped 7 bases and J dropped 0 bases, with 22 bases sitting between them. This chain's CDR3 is CASTKTALSGNSYEQYF. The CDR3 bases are TGTGCCAGCACTAAAACTGCTCTATCAGGGAACTCCTACGAGCAGTACTTC.

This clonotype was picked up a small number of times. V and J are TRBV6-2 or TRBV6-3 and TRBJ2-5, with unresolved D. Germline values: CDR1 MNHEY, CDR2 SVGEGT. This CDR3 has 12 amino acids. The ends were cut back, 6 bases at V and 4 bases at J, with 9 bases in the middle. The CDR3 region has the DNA TGTGCCAGCAGAGACGCCCCAGAGACCCAGTACTTC. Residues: CASRDAPETQYF.